The present T cell receptor beta chain was sequenced within a study of blood T cells in healthy people across ages. The germline gives CDR1 DFQATT, CDR2 SNEGSKA (reference sequence). V lost 5 bases, J lost 7 bases, and 9 bases lay in between. The CDR3 consists of 11 residues. Every sample yielded at least 7 million isolated PBMCs. With a J-beta primer mix and a sample-barcoded 5' primer, a second PCR ran about 6 to 11 cycles. A tag from a template-switch adaptor with 12 random nucleotides marked each cDNA molecule. Every sample produced at least 2.5 million CDR3-containing paired-end reads. Each CDR3 protein is one row after TCRdb ran MiXCR on the 5' RACE reads. The sample records about 1,000,000 distinct CDR3 sequences, roughly 45% being singletons.

The TCR was taken from a woman in her sixties in good health. The sample was blood. The rearrangement joins TRBV20-1 to TRBJ2-1; weak D call: TRBD2 (6 bases). CDR3 in DNA: TGCAGTGCTGGAGGGCCTAATGAGCAGTTCTTC. It translates to CSAGGPNEQFF.